Reported below is one T cell receptor beta chain. What it binds is not known. The sample originates from a study of T cell responses to AZD1222 COVID-19 vaccine. The protocol was immunoSEQ multiplex PCR, while the TCRdb copy is restricted to in-frame clones and leaves out a portion. The profile covers roughly 51,000 clones, with 80% to 90% appearing a single time and approximately 7% taken by the ten largest. The CDR3 runs to 15 residues. The ends were cut back, 7 bases at V and 4 bases at J, with 16 bases in the middle. Germline values: CDR1 MDHEN, CDR2 SYDVKM. Study results and caveats: Samples come after the peak T cell response, not at day 14.

The specimen was peripheral blood, collected 28 days after the second AZD1222 dose. The sequence was collected from an adult who received the AZD1222 COVID-19 vaccine. The V gene is TRBV28, the J gene TRBJ2-2; maybe TRBD2 (6 bases). The CDR3 region is CASTSLARGTGELFF. The CDR3 DNA reads as TGTGCCAGCACCTCTCTAGCGCGCGGCACCGGGGAGCTGTTTTTT.